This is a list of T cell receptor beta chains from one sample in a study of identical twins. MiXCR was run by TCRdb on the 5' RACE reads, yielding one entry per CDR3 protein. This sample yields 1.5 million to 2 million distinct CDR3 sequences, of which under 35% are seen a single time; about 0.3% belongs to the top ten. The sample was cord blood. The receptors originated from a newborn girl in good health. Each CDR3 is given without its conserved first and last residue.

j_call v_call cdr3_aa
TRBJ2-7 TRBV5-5 ASSLGGQPVSYEQY
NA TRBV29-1 SVRGLAGVEQY
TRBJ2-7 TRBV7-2 ASSLRSGGVSYEQY
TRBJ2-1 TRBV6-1 ASSRRSGTSGSNEQF
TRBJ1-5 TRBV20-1 SVGGRSDNQPQH
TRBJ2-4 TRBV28 ASMHVLAKNIQY
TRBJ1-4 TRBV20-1 SASLGSIVNEKLF
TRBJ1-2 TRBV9 ASSVEFGGYT
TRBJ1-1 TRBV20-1 SARIAQGNTEAF
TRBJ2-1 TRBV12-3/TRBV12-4 ASSLRRGPGNGQF
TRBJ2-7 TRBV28 ASHRDSSYEQY
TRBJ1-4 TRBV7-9 ASSLTGTPINEKLF
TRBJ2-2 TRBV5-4 ASSVTYTGELF
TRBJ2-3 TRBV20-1 SAKRETDTQY
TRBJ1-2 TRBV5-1 ASGLSPAASNYGYT
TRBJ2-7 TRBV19 ASGLAGEPLYEQY
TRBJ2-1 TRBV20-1 SAPSGGHLF
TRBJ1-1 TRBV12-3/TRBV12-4 ASTPNGEAF
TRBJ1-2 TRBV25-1 ASSESRLGYT
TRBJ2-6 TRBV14 ASSQQGGANVLT
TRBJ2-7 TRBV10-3 AIATGVEAYEQY
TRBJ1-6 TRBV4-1 ASSQLDRGYSPLH
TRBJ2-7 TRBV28 ASSSQGPYTVGIWQY
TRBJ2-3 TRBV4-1 ASSPAITDTQY
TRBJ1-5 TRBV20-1 SARALGAGGNQPQH
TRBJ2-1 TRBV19 ASTRTSVFPNEQF
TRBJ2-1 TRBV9 ASSVVGLAGGDEQF
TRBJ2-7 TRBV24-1 ATSDPQRGGGSNEQY
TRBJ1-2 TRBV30 AWTPSGVHGCT
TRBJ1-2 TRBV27 ASSSLGGIGVYGYT
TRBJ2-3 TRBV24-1 ATAGRGEDTQY
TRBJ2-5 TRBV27 ASRRTSGFQETQY
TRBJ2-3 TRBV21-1 ASSKGGTSTDTQY
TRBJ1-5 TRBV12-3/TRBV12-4 ASTGQGPNQPQH
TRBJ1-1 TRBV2 ASSEGDRMATEAF
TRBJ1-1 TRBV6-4 ASSPGDRGLTEAF
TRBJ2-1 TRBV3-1 ASSHLQGAKF
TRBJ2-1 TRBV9 ASSVASGNSYNEQF
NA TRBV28 ASSRSSSGRGGFVAETQY
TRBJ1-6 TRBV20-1 SANGQGSPLH
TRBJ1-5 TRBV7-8 ASSPQRGQGGRQPQH
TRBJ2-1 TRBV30 AWSVGGPYNEQF
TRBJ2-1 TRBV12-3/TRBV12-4 ASRAQGNPQYNEQF
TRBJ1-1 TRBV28 ASSFNPGLDTEAF
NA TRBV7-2 ASSPSGGGYYEQY